This T cell receptor (beta chain) emerged from a study of metastatic and nonmetastatic thyroid tumors. On the study more broadly: Blood and tumor or nodule tissue repertoires from malignant and benign thyroid patients were compared.

Through MiXCR, TCRdb re-clonotyped the PCR reads. The sample carries about 41,000 clones, 20% to 25% recorded once. Patients underwent thyroid surgery, and none had received any treatment before it. The sequenced material came from tumor tissue. The receptor's source is a female donor with papillary thyroid cancer or a benign thyroid nodule (not recorded which). Some clones in this sample may be carry-over from other donors' samples.

CDR3 DNA: TGCAGTGCTAGAGTAGAAGGACGGATGAGCTCCTATAATTCACCCCTCCACTTT. It encodes CSARVEGRMSSYNSPLHF. The gene calls are TRBV20-1 and TRBJ1-6, with D hard to call. The germline V gene has CDR1 DFQATT and CDR2 SNEGSKA (reference sequence). V lost 1 base, J lost 0 bases, and 16 bases lay in between. CDR3 size: 18 residues.